Described below is a single TCR beta chain sequence and its context. Antigen specificity is unknown. This specimen includes other DNA sequences encoding the same CDR3. This sample was included in a study of cytomegalovirus exposure and HLA in healthy donors. Study-wide results and caveats: CMV serostatus alone was available as immune exposure information. Common viral pathogens were later found to be apparently linked to several of the most significant clusters. A later analysis showed TCR association rates differing by HLA locus, peaking at DRB1 and lowest at HLA-C. Investigators reported fewer than 200 TCR beta chains as tied to cytomegalovirus.

Primers included in the PCR were 60 Vbeta and 13 Jbeta primers. The assay was immunoSEQ multiplex PCR, and TCRdb's table has in-frame clones only and misses some. The sample is made up of some 30,000 clones, and the top ten hold approximately 4.8% of it. V lost 6 bases, J lost 0 bases, and 8 bases lay in between. CDR3 size: 14 residues. From germline, CDR1 is LNHDA and CDR2 SQIVND (reference sequence). The TCR comes from a female donor in good health and CMV-seronegative. The rearrangement uses TRBV19 and TRBJ1-4; D unresolved. The sample consisted of PBMCs. The CDR3 region has the DNA TGTGCCAGTAGGGAGGGTGCAACTAATGAAAAACTGTTTTTT. It codes for CASREGATNEKLFF.